Below are 4 T cell receptor beta chains sequenced from a single sample in a study of regulatory T cells in long-lasting Graves disease. Time point reported: newly diagnosed GD, antithyroid drugs for less than 3 months. PBMC RNA served as the TCR library source. Sequencing libraries for TCR beta were prepared with iRepertoire HTBI primers and Arm-PCR of CDR3 regions. TCRdb re-analysed the multiplex PCR reads in MiXCR, keeping a single row per CDR3 protein. The sample lists under 250,000 distinct CDR3 sequences; 20% were seen once. The source material was peripheral blood mononuclear cells (PBMCs), sampled at new diagnosis, from a patient treated with antithyroid drugs. Source of these receptors: a female donor with Graves disease.

The chain joins TRBV4-1 to TRBJ1-1; unclear D gene. The CDR3 runs to 16 residues. V gave up 0 bases and J gave up 9 bases, with 20 bases separating them. Germline values: CDR1 MGHRA, CDR2 YSYEKL. The CDR3 reads CASSQDDVRQQSKAFF. The CDR3 DNA reads TGCGCCAGCAGCCAAGATGATGTGCGGCAACAGAGCAAAGCTTTCTTT.

This clonotype was found many times. CDR3 in DNA: TGTGCCACCAGCAGGGACAGGGGACTTTTAAATGAAAAACTGTTTTTT. It specifies CATSRDRGLLNEKLFF. This chain joins TRBV15 and TRBJ1-4; 9 bases agree with TRBD1. CDR3 length: 16 residues. J lost 5 bases, V lost 3 bases, and 7 bases had no gene match. Germline CDR1 is LNHNV and CDR2 is YYDKDF (reference sequence).

The table lists this clonotype with many counts. The rearrangement joins TRBV6-1 to TRBJ2-6; D remains unclear. The CDR3 is made up of 14 amino acids. V shed 6 bases and J shed 0 bases, with 6 bases lying between them. CDR1 is MNHNS and CDR2 is SASEGT in the germline V gene. The DNA for the CDR3 is TGTGCCAGCAGGCGTGACTCTGGGGCCAACGTCCTGACTTTC. Encoded protein: CASRRDSGANVLTF.

This clonotype was seen more than once but under ten times. The chain is built from TRBV19 and TRBJ2-7; the match to TRBD1 covers 7 bases. Trimming took 1 base from V and 2 from J; bases not matched to a gene: 5. Looked up from germline, CDR1 is LNHDA and CDR2 is SQIVND (reference sequence). The CDR3 has 15 residues. The CDR3 coding sequence is TGTGCCAGTAGTATAGTCTCCAGGGGGACCTACGAGCAGTACTTC. The encoded protein is CASSIVSRGTYEQYF.